The 9 T cell receptor beta chains below come from one sample, sequenced in a study of Graves' ophthalmopathy and Graves' hyperthyroidism. TCR beta CDR3 regions were amplified from RNA transcripts. The first-round RT-PCR employed HTBI primers together with the Qiagen OneStep RT-PCR kit. A multiplex PCR was then performed as the second round. MiXCR, run by TCRdb on the multiplex PCR reads, gives a single entry per CDR3 protein. Of 500,000 to 600,000 distinct CDR3 sequences listed, less than 45% are singletons. Specimen: peripheral blood or thyroid tissue (not recorded which). These receptors originate from an adult man with Graves' hyperthyroidism.

This clonotype has a count of ten or more. V is TRBV7-3 and J is TRBJ1-4; a weak D match, TRBD1 (5 bases). V was clipped by 1 base and J by 8 bases, with 8 bases between them. This CDR3 region has 13 residues. Per germline, CDR1 SGHTA and CDR2 FQGTGA. CDR3 protein: CASSLKRGEKLFF. The CDR3 DNA follows: TGTGCCAGCAGCTTAAAAAGGGGAGAAAAACTGTTTTTT.

In its sample, this clonotype was seen many times. This chain joins TRBV2 and TRBJ1-6, with unresolved D. CDR3 size: 14 residues. The V and J ends lost 4 bases and 6 bases respectively, with 10 bases between them. Germline V lookup: CDR1 SNHLY, CDR2 FYNNEI. This CDR3 is CASSAMRTNSPLHF. The CDR3 DNA sequence: TGTGCCAGCAGTGCCATGAGAACTAATTCACCCCTCCACTTT.

This clonotype was observed at least ten times. A read error may account for a junction end that differs from germline. The chain combines TRBV3-1 with TRBJ1-1, with TRBD1 as a possible D gene (5 bases). The CDR3 is made up of 12 amino acids. Germline V lookup: CDR1 LGHDT, CDR2 YNNKEL (reference sequence). The CDR3 coding sequence is TGTGCCAGCAGCCTGAATGGGGAAACAGGCCTTTTT. The encoded protein is CASSLNGETGLF.

A note on this clonotype: A much larger clone differs from this one at a single base, so this may be a read error. The J gene is TRBJ2-7, the V gene TRBV7-9; 8 bases are a match to TRBD2. In germline, CDR1 is SEHNR, CDR2 FQNEAQ (reference sequence). The CDR3 covers 15 residues. The CDR3 is CAGSLGAGDLYEQYF. The CDR3 nucleotides read TGTGCCGGCAGCTTAGGAGCGGGAGATCTCTACGAGCAGTACTTC.

This clonotype was counted between two and nine times. A single base separates this from a much larger clone, so it may be a read error. J is TRBJ1-6 and V is TRBV7-8, with D possibly being TRBD1 (6 bases). Trimming removed 0 bases at V and 4 bases at J, with 10 bases between. This CDR3 is 16 amino acids long. CDR1 and CDR2 (germline): SGHVS, FQNEAQ. CDR3 in amino acids: CASSLAAGDYNSPLHF. The DNA for the CDR3 is TGTGCCAGCAGCTTAGCGGCAGGGGATTATAATTCACCCCTCCACTTT.

J is TRBJ2-2 and V is TRBV7-9; D unresolved. Germline V gene lookup returns CDR1 SEHNR and CDR2 FQNEAQ (reference sequence). V was pared by 7 bases and J by 1 base, with 10 bases between. CDR3 size: 14 residues. The DNA of the CDR3 is TGTGCCAGCACTGGTTCCCGGAACACCGGGGAGCTGTTTTTT. Protein sequence: CASTGSRNTGELFF.

There are a few counts of this clonotype. The chain carries TRBV24-1 and TRBJ2-3; tentatively, D is TRBD1 (6 bases). Germline lookup yields CDR1 KGHDR and CDR2 SFDVKD. The CDR3 has 13 amino acids. Trimming left V 5 bases short and J 3 bases short, with 8 bases between. The CDR3 protein is CATSGGGTDTQYF. The CDR3 DNA sequence: TGTGCCACCAGTGGAGGGGGAACAGATACGCAGTATTTT.

In this sample, this clonotype turned up once. One end of the junction varies from germline; a read error may be responsible. This chain joins TRBV12-3 or TRBV12-4 and TRBJ1-1; 10 nucleotides match TRBD1. The CDR3 loop spans 18 amino acids. CDR3 loop: CASSQSRDRGYMNTEASF. The DNA of the CDR3 is TGTGCCAGCAGTCAATCCCGGGACAGGGGATACATGAACACTGAAGCTTCCTTT.

This clonotype has a count of ten or more. The chain is built from TRBV2 and TRBJ2-5; tentative D call: TRBD2 (6 bases). Trimming took off 4 bases at V and 1 base at J, with 13 bases between the two ends. Germline V lookup: CDR1 SNHLY, CDR2 FYNNEI. There are 15 residues in the CDR3. The CDR3 region has the DNA TGTGCCAGCAGTGGGGGGGTAGCGCTCCAAGAGACCCAGTACTTC. Translated: CASSGGVALQETQYF. The full variable domain, completed using reference TRBV2 and TRBJ2-5, is EPEVTQTPSHQVTQMGQEVILRCVPISNHLYFYWYRQILGQKVEFLVSFYNNEISEKSEIFDDQFSVERPDGSNFTLKIRSTKLEDSAMYFCASSGGVALQETQYFGPGTRLLVL.